The 3 T cell receptor beta chains given below trace back to one sample, sequenced in a study of Graves' ophthalmopathy and Graves' hyperthyroidism. Scientists amplified the TCR beta CDR3 regions from RNA transcripts. HTBI-primed RT-PCR formed the first round, and a multiplex PCR formed the second. From the multiplex PCR reads, TCRdb called clonotypes with MiXCR, one entry per CDR3 protein. The data contain some 1.1 million distinct CDR3 sequences, less than 45% of them singletons. Sequencing was carried out using peripheral blood or thyroid tissue (not recorded which). The receptors derive from an adult man with Graves' hyperthyroidism.

CDR3 loop: CASSSSGYTGELFF. DNA for the CDR3: TGTGCCAGCAGCTCTAGCGGGTACACCGGGGAGCTGTTTTTT. The V call is TRBV6-5, the J call TRBJ2-2, with TRBD2 identical over 8 bases. The CDR3 has 14 residues. With V trimmed by 6 bases and J by 3 bases, 3 bases remained unmatched. CDR1 is MNHEY and CDR2 is SVGAGI in the germline V gene.

This clonotype was found a few times. This may stem from a read error, because a much larger clone lies one nucleotide away. This chain connects TRBV7-8 to TRBJ1-2; TRBD1 matches at 7 bases. Germline loops: CDR1 SGHVS, CDR2 FQNEAQ. The CDR3 consists of 14 residues. The CDR3 DNA follows: TGTGCCAGCAGGTTAGGGGGCGGGAACTATGGCTACACCTTC. It codes for CASRLGGGNYGYTF.

This rearrangement joins TRBV25-1 to TRBJ2-5; 9 bases are shared with TRBD2. Trimming at V came to 6 bases and at J to 10 bases, leaving 15 bases not matched to a gene. Germline values: CDR1 MGHDK, CDR2 SYGVNS. This CDR3 is 15 amino acids long. The CDR3 spells CASSSGTSFGGIQYF. The CDR3 DNA is TGTGCCAGCAGCTCCGGGACTAGCTTTGGTGGGATCCAGTACTTC.